What follows are 26 T cell receptor beta chains derived from one specimen sequenced in a study of blood T cells in healthy people across ages. Sample-barcoded 5' priming and a J-beta primer mix drove a second PCR of about 7 to 11 cycles. Each CDR3 protein gets one entry after TCRdb re-called the 5' RACE reads with MiXCR. The sample includes around 1.5 million distinct CDR3 sequences, approximately 40% seen only once; the top ten take 7% to 9%. Sequencing was carried out using blood. The receptors here all came from a woman aged 18-29 years in good health.

Details on this clonotype: Here the CDR3 omits its conserved ending phenylalanine or tryptophan, so a read error is the likely source. CDR3 nucleotide sequence: TGTGCCAGCAGCCGCAACTGGGGGGAGACCCAGTACATC. Translating it yields CASSRNWGETQYI. This chain joins TRBV11-2 and TRBJ2-7; D may be TRBD1 or TRBD2 (5 bases each). Judging by the DNA end, TRBJ2-5 fits better; the J call may be wrong. Per the germline V gene, CDR1 is SGHAT and CDR2 is FQNNGV. This CDR3 is 13 amino acids long.

V is TRBV20-1 and J is TRBJ1-2, with 10 bases fitting TRBD1. With 6 bases clipped from V and 2 bases from J, the junction kept 15 bases outside the gene matches. Germline CDR1 and CDR2: DFQATT and SNEGSKA (reference sequence). The CDR3 totals 17 residues. CDR3 loop: CSASPGQGQKNNYGYTF. CDR3 sequence (DNA): TGCAGTGCCTCACCGGGACAGGGGCAAAAAAACAACTATGGCTACACCTTC.

This chain connects TRBV5-1 to TRBJ2-5; perhaps D is TRBD1 or TRBD2 (6 bases each). CDR1 is SGHRS and CDR2 is YFSETQ in the germline V gene. The CDR3 is 15 amino acids. Trimming shortened V by 0 bases and J by 11 bases, and 20 bases separated the two germline ends. The chain's CDR3 is CASSLGGGTPNEQYF. In DNA, the CDR3 is TGCGCCAGCAGCTTGGGAGGGGGGACCCCCAATGAGCAGTACTTC.

This CDR3 is CASSLVIDDYTF. The CDR3 coding sequence is TGTGCCAGCAGTTTAGTCATCGATGACTACACCTTC. The V call is TRBV12-3 or TRBV12-4, the J call TRBJ1-2; D not resolved. V was shortened by 1 base and J by 10 bases, with 10 bases between the two germline ends. The CDR3 contains 12 residues.

This chain links TRBV7-9 with TRBJ1-4; no firm D call. This CDR3 has 14 residues. Trimming left V 5 bases short and J 1 base short, with 8 bases between. The V gene's germline CDR1 is SEHNR and CDR2 FQNEAQ (reference sequence). CDR3 in DNA: TGTGCCAGCAGCGTCGGGGAAACTAATGAAAAACTGTTTTTT. The encoded protein is CASSVGETNEKLFF.

In DNA, the CDR3 is TGCGCCAGCAGCCAAGGACTAGCGGGAGGGGTTGAGCAGTTCTTC. Its protein product is CASSQGLAGGVEQFF. V and J are TRBV4-1 and TRBJ2-1; 14 bases map to TRBD2. The CDR3 covers 15 residues. V lost 1 base and J lost 9; bases outside the gene matches: 2. Germline CDR1 and CDR2: MGHRA and YSYEKL.

This rearrangement joins TRBV10-3 to TRBJ2-1, with 8 bases lining up with TRBD2. Germline V gene sequence: CDR1 ENHRY, CDR2 SYGVKD. V trimming: 5 bases; J trimming: 4 bases; junction bases outside the gene matches: 4. This CDR3 spans 14 amino acids. CDR3 nucleotide sequence: TGTGCCATCAGTCAGACTAGCGAGTACAATGAGCAGTTCTTC. As protein: CAISQTSEYNEQFF.

There are a few counts of this clonotype. The CDR3 DNA follows: TGTGCCTCAGCCAGGTTCACTCCCGGTGAGCAGTACTTC. Translated, it gives CASARFTPGEQYF. The chain is built from TRBV6-5 and TRBJ2-7; D gene unclear. Germline V gene lookup returns CDR1 MNHEY and CDR2 SVGAGI. The CDR3 is made up of 13 amino acids. V lost 11 bases to trimming and J lost 7 bases, with 21 bases between them.

This clonotype was seen only a few times. The junction departs from the called germline gene at one end, perhaps through a read error. The rearrangement joins TRBV5-1 to TRBJ2-1, with 7 bases lining up with TRBD2. The J call is uncertain, as TRBJ2-7 better fits the DNA end. This CDR3 comprises 15 residues. Germline V gives CDR1 SGHRS, CDR2 YFSETQ. CDR3 nucleotides: TGTGCCAGCGCTATGGGCGGGAGCTCCTACAATGAGCAGTACTTC. It encodes CASAMGGSSYNEQYF.

This clonotype was found many times. Here the CDR3 reads CSVGLAGLDTQYF. In DNA form, the CDR3 reads TGCAGCGTTGGACTAGCGGGGTTAGATACGCAGTATTTT. V is TRBV29-1 and J is TRBJ2-3, with 11 bases fitting TRBD2. The germline V gene encodes CDR1 SQVTM and CDR2 ANQGSEA. This CDR3 region has 13 residues. J lost 5 bases, V lost 4 bases, and 2 bases had no gene match.

This clonotype was observed a few times. The gene calls are TRBV20-1 and TRBJ2-7; D ambiguous. V was pared by 4 bases and J by 4 bases, with 11 bases between. CDR1 is DFQATT and CDR2 is SNEGSKA in the germline V gene (reference sequence). This CDR3 region has 12 residues. The chain's CDR3 is CSAKFGAYEQYF. Written as DNA, the CDR3 is TGCAGTGCTAAGTTTGGCGCTTACGAGCAGTACTTC.

The genes are TRBV6-6 and TRBJ2-6; the D is unclear. Between the trimmed V and J ends, which lost 6 bases and 0 bases, there was a span of 12 bases. In germline, CDR1 is MNHNY, CDR2 SVGAGI (reference sequence). CDR3 size: 16 residues. The CDR3 loop is CASSHTVGSGANVLTF. In nucleotides, the CDR3 is TGTGCCAGCAGCCACACCGTTGGCTCTGGGGCCAACGTCCTGACTTTC.

In its sample, this clonotype was seen a few times. The chain is built from TRBV7-2 and TRBJ2-2, with 12 bases identical to TRBD1. This CDR3 comprises 15 residues. Losses at the gene ends were 5 bases for V and 6 bases for J; bases not matched to a gene: 4. The germline CDR1 and CDR2 sequences are SGHTA and FQGNSA. The CDR3 loop is CASSLGQGASGELFF. In DNA, the CDR3 is TGTGCCAGCAGCCTGGGACAGGGGGCATCCGGGGAGCTGTTTTTT.

J is TRBJ2-1 and V is TRBV2; 7 bases map to TRBD2. The length of the CDR3 is 16 residues. Germline CDR1 and CDR2: SNHLY and FYNNEI. The V and J ends lost 4 bases and 5 bases, in that order; junction bases with no gene match: 11. The CDR3 nucleotides read TGTGCCAGCAGTGTTTGGGGACGAGCGGGGAACAATGAGCAGTTCTTC. Translated, it gives CASSVWGRAGNNEQFF.

The chain has TRBV7-8 and TRBJ2-7; TRBD2 matches 15 bases. Germline trimming cut 2 bases from V and 0 bases from J; bases unmatched to any gene: 8. Germline assignment: CDR1 SGHVS and CDR2 FQNEAQ. The CDR3 contains 19 residues. The CDR3, as DNA: TGTGCCAGCAGCTTAACCTGGACTAGCGGGAGGGGGAGCTCCTACGAGCAGTACTTC. As protein: CASSLTWTSGRGSSYEQYF. Supplemented by reference TRBV7-8 and TRBJ2-7, the full variable domain reads GAGVSQSPRYKVAKRGQDVALRCDPISGHVSLFWYQQALGQGPEFLTYFQNEAQLDKSGLPSDRFFAERPEGSVSTLKIQRTQQEDSAVYLCASSLTWTSGRGSSYEQYFGPGTRLTVT.

CDR3 sequence reads: CASSLGAGGTQNIQYF. The CDR3 DNA follows: TGCGCCAGCAGCTTGGGAGCAGGGGGCACCCAAAACATTCAGTACTTC. The chain is built from TRBV5-1 and TRBJ2-7; 8 bases line up with TRBD1. Matching the DNA end better, TRBJ2-4 makes the J call doubtful. CDR1 and CDR2 from the germline V gene are SGHRS and YFSETQ. This CDR3 has 16 residues.

The sample holds one count of this clonotype. V and J are TRBV2 and TRBJ1-2; the match to TRBD1 covers 7 bases. In germline, CDR1 is SNHLY, CDR2 FYNNEI. After removal of 2 bases from V and 3 bases from J, the junction contained 3 bases not matched to a gene. The CDR3 runs 14 residues. The CDR3 DNA sequence: TGTGCCAGCAGTGAAAGGCAGGGGGACTATGGCTACACCTTC. As protein: CASSERQGDYGYTF.

J is TRBJ2-3 and V is TRBV6-1; 7 nucleotides match TRBD2. V was clipped by 5 bases and J by 2 bases; unmatched bases: 10. The CDR3 has 16 residues. Looked up from germline, CDR1 is MNHNS and CDR2 is SASEGT. The CDR3 nucleotides are TGTGCCAGCAGTCCCTTTAAAAAGCGGGACACAGATACGCAGTATTTT. The encoded protein is CASSPFKKRDTDTQYF.

The V call is TRBV20-1, the J call TRBJ1-1; weak D call: TRBD1 (6 bases). Trimming cost V 0 bases and J 10 bases, with 15 bases left between them. The length of the CDR3 is 13 residues. The germline gives CDR1 DFQATT, CDR2 SNEGSKA (reference sequence). The CDR3 is CSARDPRGSGAFF. The DNA for the CDR3 is TGCAGTGCTAGAGACCCCAGGGGCTCGGGAGCTTTCTTT.

This clonotype has only a few counts. The J gene is TRBJ2-6, the V gene TRBV15; D gene uncertain. Trimming cost V 3 bases and J 1 base, with 7 bases left between them. Germline-derived CDR1 and CDR2 are LNHNV and YYDKDF (reference sequence). The CDR3 loop spans 15 amino acids. For the CDR3, the DNA is TGTGCCACCAGCAGTGCCTATTCTGGGGCCAACGTCCTGACTTTC. This codes for CATSSAYSGANVLTF.

This clonotype was seen a few times. V is TRBV28 and J is TRBJ2-7; tentative D call: TRBD2 (5 bases). Trimming pared 8 bases from V and 3 bases from J, leaving 26 bases between. The germline CDR1 and CDR2 sequences are MDHEN and SYDVKM. CDR3 size: 17 residues. The CDR3 bases are TGTGCCAGCGAGACCAGTTTTGATCGGGGTTTCAACTACGAGCAGTACTTC. Amino acids: CASETSFDRGFNYEQYF.

J is TRBJ1-5 and V is TRBV12-3 or TRBV12-4; D perhaps matches TRBD1 (5 bases). The CDR3 is made up of 16 amino acids. Trimming removed 6 bases from V and 5 bases from J, with 20 bases in between. The CDR3 protein is CASSPRGRGPHQPQHF. The CDR3, as DNA: TGTGCCAGCAGCCCTCGGGGACGAGGGCCGCATCAGCCCCAGCATTTT.

The chain is built from TRBV12-3 or TRBV12-4 and TRBJ2-7, with 7 bases aligning to TRBD1. The end of the DNA aligns better with TRBJ2-4, so the J call may be wrong. The length of the CDR3 is 15 residues. The CDR3 region is CASRYGTAVGNIQYF. In nucleotides, the CDR3 is TGTGCCAGCAGGTACGGGACAGCCGTCGGAAACATTCAGTACTTC.

This clonotype came up a few times. The chain employs TRBV4-1 and TRBJ1-2; D gene unclear. V lost 0 bases and J lost 8, with 19 bases in between. Germline CDR1 MGHRA, CDR2 YSYEKL. The CDR3 consists of 16 residues. The chain's CDR3 is CASSQEGLLGQRGYTF. Written as DNA, the CDR3 is TGCGCCAGCAGCCAAGAGGGTCTACTAGGGCAGCGGGGCTACACCTTC.

V is TRBV10-2 and J is TRBJ2-1, with 13 bases lining up with TRBD2. This CDR3 is 17 amino acids long. The ends lost 3 bases at V and 6 bases at J; junction bases unmatched: 8. In germline, CDR1 is WSHSY, CDR2 SAAADI. CDR3 protein: CASSESDRLAGGNEQFF. CDR3 sequence (DNA): TGCGCCAGCAGTGAATCCGATAGACTAGCGGGAGGCAATGAGCAGTTCTTC.

This clonotype showed up just a few times. A much larger clone is a single base away; this may be a read error. The chain combines TRBV7-9 with TRBJ2-7; 12 bases map to TRBD2. The CDR3 has 14 amino acids. CDR1 and CDR2 from the germline V gene are SEHNR and FQNEAQ (reference sequence). V gave up 5 bases and J gave up 3 bases; unmatched junction bases: 2. The CDR3 DNA sequence: TGTGCCAGCAGCACGGGACTAGCGGGCTACGAGCAGTACTTC. Encoded protein: CASSTGLAGYEQYF.